This TCR beta chain is drawn from a study of cytotoxic CD8 clonotypes in ibrutinib-treated CLL. Study overall: Each sample contained, on average, under 270,000 productive templates and nearly 95,000 productive rearrangements.

This clone was seen a single time. Its target is not known. This table comes from immunoSEQ multiplex PCR, and its TCRdb copy is limited to in-frame clones, with some not included. The sample contains approximately 70,000 clones, about nine tenths of which appear only once. Study-wide findings and caveats: Public clonotypes, an uncommon group, contracted or remained stable on treatment.

This material consisted of PBMCs, taken after 12 months of ibrutinib treatment. This TCR derives from a human donor with chronic lymphocytic leukemia.

CDR3 nucleotides: TGTGCCAGCAGTTCAGACAGGGGAGTGTTCGTGAGAGAGCAGTACTTC. Its protein product is CASSSDRGVFVREQYF. The V call is TRBV27, the J call TRBJ2-7; 8 nucleotides match TRBD1. The CDR3 has 16 residues. V was clipped by 4 bases and J by 7 bases; unmatched bases: 15. The germline gives CDR1 MNHEY, CDR2 SMNVEV (reference sequence).